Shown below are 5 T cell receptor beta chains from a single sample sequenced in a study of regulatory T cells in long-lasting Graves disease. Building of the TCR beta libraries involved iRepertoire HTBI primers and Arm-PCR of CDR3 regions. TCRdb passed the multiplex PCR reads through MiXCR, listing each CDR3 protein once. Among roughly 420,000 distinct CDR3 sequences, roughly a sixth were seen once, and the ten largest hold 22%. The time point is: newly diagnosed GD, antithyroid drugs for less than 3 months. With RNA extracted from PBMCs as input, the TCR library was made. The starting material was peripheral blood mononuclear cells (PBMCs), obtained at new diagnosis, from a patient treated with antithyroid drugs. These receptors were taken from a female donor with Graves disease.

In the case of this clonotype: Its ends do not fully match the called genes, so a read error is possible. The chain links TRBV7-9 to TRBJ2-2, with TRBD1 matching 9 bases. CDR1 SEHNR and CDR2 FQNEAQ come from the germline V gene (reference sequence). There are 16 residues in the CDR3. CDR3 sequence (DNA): TGTGCCAGCAGCGCCTCGGGACAGGGATACACCGAGGAGCTGTTTTTT. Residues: CASSASGQGYTEELFF.

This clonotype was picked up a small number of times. In DNA, the CDR3 is TGTGCCAGCAGTAGTCGAGGGGGGACCCAAAGGGTGGATGAGCAGTTCTTC. Translating gives CASSSRGGTQRVDEQFF. The chain is built from TRBV12-3 or TRBV12-4 and TRBJ2-1, with D tentatively TRBD1 or TRBD2 (6 bases each). The CDR3 contains 17 residues. Trimming pared 5 bases from V and 8 bases from J, leaving 25 bases between.

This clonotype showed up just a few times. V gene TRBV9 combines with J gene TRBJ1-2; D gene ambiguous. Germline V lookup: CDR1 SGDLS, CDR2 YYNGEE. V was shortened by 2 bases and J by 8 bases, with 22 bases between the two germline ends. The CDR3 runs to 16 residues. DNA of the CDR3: TGTGCCAGCAGCGTCGCTAATGATCCCGGGAGAGGAGGCTACACCTTC. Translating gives CASSVANDPGRGGYTF. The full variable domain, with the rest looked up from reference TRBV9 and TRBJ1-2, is DSGVTQTPKHLITATGQRVTLRCSPRSGDLSVYWYQQSLDQGLQFLIQYYNGEERAKGNILERFSAQQFPDLHSELNLSSLELGDSALYFCASSVANDPGRGGYTFGSGTRLTVV.

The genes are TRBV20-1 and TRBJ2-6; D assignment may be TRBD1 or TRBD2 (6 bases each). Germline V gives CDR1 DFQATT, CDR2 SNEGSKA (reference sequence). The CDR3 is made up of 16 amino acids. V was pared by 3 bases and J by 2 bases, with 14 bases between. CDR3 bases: TGCAGTGCTAGGAGGGGGGCAGGGACTGGGGCCAACGTCCTGACTTTC. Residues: CSARRGAGTGANVLTF.

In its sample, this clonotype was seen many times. The CDR3 nucleotides are TGTGCCAGCAGCGTAGGGGGGAGTCTGAACACTGAAGCTTTCTTT. Its protein is CASSVGGSLNTEAFF. This chain connects TRBV9 to TRBJ1-1; TRBD1 might be the D (5 bases). CDR3 length: 15 amino acids. The germline V and J ends were trimmed by 0 bases and 0 bases, with 9 bases remaining between them. In germline, CDR1 is SGDLS, CDR2 YYNGEE.